This TCR beta chain comes out of a study of cytomegalovirus exposure and HLA in healthy donors. Findings and limits, study-wide: Cytomegalovirus status was reportedly diagnosed by the classifier with high sensitivity and specificity. Most of the TCR beta V segments (in an earlier analysis) were productive either about 87% or about 30% of the time. Usually a TCR sequence was rare, but some public TCRs were found in many donors. One variant, a missense change in DCLRE1C, was linked in a later analysis to TCR beta V- and J-gene trimming.

The study ran its PCR with 60 Vbeta and 13 Jbeta primers. Libraries were prepared by immunoSEQ multiplex PCR; TCRdb keeps only in-frame clonotypes and omits some of them. The table records more than 140,000 clones, approximately 78% of them present only once. The CDR3 is 15 residues long. Germline CDR1 reads MNHEY; CDR2 reads SMNVEV (reference sequence). This clone appeared a few times. The target antigen is unknown. The specimen sequenced was PBMCs. The V and J genes are TRBV27 and TRBJ2-5, with D perhaps matching TRBD1 (5 bases). The J call may be wrong; the DNA end is better matched by TRBJ2-7. The receptor comes from a man younger than 30 in good health and CMV-seropositive. The CDR3: CASSYTPQGIGEQYF. The CDR3 DNA reads TGTGCCAGCAGCTATACCCCCCAGGGAATTGGCGAGCAGTACTTC.